In its sample, the clone carrying this TCR beta chain was seen once. Its antigen is currently unknown. These data originate in a study of radiation and T cells in renal cell carcinoma. Across the study: Nephrectomy followed 15 Gy stereotactic body radiation by 4 weeks. Overall study findings and caveats: From baseline, blood top tumor clonotypes peaked at 2 weeks post-radiation. Baseline intratumoral clonotype presence is unknown without pretreatment biopsies.

This sample's time point: baseline pretreatment blood. Documented treatment: 15 Gy SBRT to primary tumor, nephrectomy 4 weeks later. Serial blood draws occurred at baseline and 2 and 4 weeks post-SBRT. Some clones are missing from TCRdb's copy, which holds only in-frame ones; the method was immunoSEQ multiplex PCR. Of about 130,000 clones listed, nearly 90% are singletons. The specimen was blood, collected from a patient whose treatment included radiotherapy and nephrectomy. This receptor was identified in a woman between 50 and 59 years old with renal cell carcinoma.

The CDR3 DNA sequence: TGTGCCAGCATTCCAAGCGGCAGGGGGCGAAAACTGTTTTTT. Amino acids: CASIPSGRGRKLFF. The rearrangement joins TRBV6-1 to TRBJ1-4; 8 positions match TRBD1. CDR1 is MNHNS and CDR2 is SASEGT in the germline V gene. Trimming cost V 7 bases and J 10 bases; bases outside gene matches: 11. The CDR3 runs 14 residues.